This T cell receptor (beta chain) comes out of a study of T cell responses to AZD1222 COVID-19 vaccine. Here immunoSEQ multiplex PCR was the method, and the copy in TCRdb shows in-frame clones only, minus some. The table lists 100,000 to 150,000 clones, more than 80% of them singletons. Broader study findings: The study reported that nearly half of spike-specific TCRs target unmutated variant regions. Among vaccine-associated CD4 TCRs, coverage spanned spike, with dominance at 160-218 and 743-854. Only a handful of AZD1222 recipients, five to seven in all, had baseline seropositivity.

In regard to this clone: The antigen remains unidentified.

Second-dose intervals near 4 or 12 weeks were combined. CDR3 size: 13 residues. V shed 0 bases and J shed 7 bases, with 7 bases lying between them. Looked up from germline, CDR1 is SGHRS and CDR2 is YFSETQ. This clonotype was obtained from an adult who received the AZD1222 COVID-19 vaccine. This material consisted of peripheral blood, taken 28 days after the second AZD1222 dose. The chain is built from TRBV5-1 and TRBJ1-4; D call uncertain. CDR3 sequence reads: CASSLATAEKLFF. The CDR3 DNA is TGCGCCAGCAGCTTGGCGACGGCTGAAAAACTGTTTTTT.